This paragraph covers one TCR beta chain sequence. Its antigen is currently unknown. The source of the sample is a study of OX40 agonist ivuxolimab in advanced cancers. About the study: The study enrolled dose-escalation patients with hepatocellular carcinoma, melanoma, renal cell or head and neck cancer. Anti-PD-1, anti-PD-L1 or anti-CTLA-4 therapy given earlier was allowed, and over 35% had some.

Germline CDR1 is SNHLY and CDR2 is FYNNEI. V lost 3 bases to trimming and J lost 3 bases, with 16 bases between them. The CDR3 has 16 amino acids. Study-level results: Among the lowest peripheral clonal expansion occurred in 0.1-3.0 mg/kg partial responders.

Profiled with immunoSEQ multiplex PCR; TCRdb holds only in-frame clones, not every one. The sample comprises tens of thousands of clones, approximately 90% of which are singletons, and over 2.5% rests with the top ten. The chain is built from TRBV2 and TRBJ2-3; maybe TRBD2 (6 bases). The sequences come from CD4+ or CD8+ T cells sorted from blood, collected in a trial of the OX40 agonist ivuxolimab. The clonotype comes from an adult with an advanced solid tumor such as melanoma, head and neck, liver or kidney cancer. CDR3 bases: TGTGCCAGCAGTGAGCGGACCCCGCGGGGAACAGATACGCAGTATTTT. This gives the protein CASSERTPRGTDTQYF.